This record concerns one T cell receptor (beta chain) sequence. What it binds is not known. Germline V CDR1 and CDR2: DFQATT, SNEGSKA (reference sequence). The V segment lost 2 bases and the J segment 3 bases; nucleotides outside the gene matches: 12. This CDR3 is built from 17 residues. TCRdb re-called the RT-PCR reads with MiXCR, one entry per CDR3 protein. The sample has fewer than 550,000 distinct CDR3 sequences; around 25% are singletons. The data are from a study of response to subunit inactivated influenza vaccine. Study outcomes and limitations: It was suggested by the authors that few new T cells are recruited by each seasonal influenza vaccination.

This chain joins TRBV20-1 and TRBJ2-5, with 10 bases lining up with TRBD2. The sequence was collected from a man aged 45 to 65 who received an inactivated influenza vaccine. This specimen consisted of CD4+ T cells sorted from PBMCs, obtained around 5 days after vaccination. The CDR3 region has the DNA TGCAGTGCTAGACTCCTCGGGGTAGCGGGAGGAGAAGAGACCCAGTACTTC. It is translated as CSARLLGVAGGEETQYF.